The 7 T cell receptor beta chains below were found in one sample sequenced in a study of T cell changes during pregnancy in multiple sclerosis. TCRdb's copy holds only in-frame clones and misses some; the assay was immunoSEQ multiplex PCR. The sample includes 30,000 or so clones, under 95% seen only once; the top ten take more than 0.35%. The starting material was CD4+ T cells from peripheral blood mononuclear cells, obtained after pregnancy. The receptors derive from a female donor with multiple sclerosis, enrolled in a pregnancy study.

This chain joins TRBV21-1 and TRBJ1-3; the DNA was not used to check the table's D call, TRBD1. TRBV21-1 is labeled a pseudogene. The CDR3 consists of 17 residues. DNA for the CDR3: TGTGCCAGCAGCAAATTACCCACAGGAAACTCTGGAAACACCATATATTTT. Protein: CASSKLPTGNSGNTIYF.

The chain employs TRBV4-1 and TRBJ2-3; D might be TRBD2 (5 bases). Per germline, CDR1 MGHRA and CDR2 YSYEKL. V dropped 4 bases and J dropped 4 bases, with 9 bases sitting between them. This CDR3 spans 13 amino acids. CDR3 sequence reads: CASSLSSSDTQYF. CDR3 coding DNA: TGCGCCAGCAGCCTCTCTAGCTCAGATACGCAGTATTTT.

This clone was found a few times. The CDR3 DNA reads TGCGCCAGCAGTGACCCCGGGACTAGCGGAACCTACGAGCAGTACTTC. Its protein product is CASSDPGTSGTYEQYF. The chain joins TRBV10-1 to TRBJ2-7; TRBD2 agrees at 11 bases. This CDR3 has 16 amino acids. CDR1 is WNHNN, CDR2 SYGVQD, per germline (reference sequence). J was trimmed by 2 bases and V by 3 bases; bases with no gene match: 6.

The chain couples TRBV19 to TRBJ1-4, with D possibly matching TRBD1 (6 bases). Germline CDR1 reads LNHDA; CDR2 reads SQIVND (reference sequence). Trimming pared 9 bases from V and 13 bases from J, leaving 18 bases between. The CDR3 totals 12 residues. The CDR3 coding sequence is TGTGCCAGCAATGACAGGACCGACCGACTGTTTTTT. Translated: CASNDRTDRLFF.

The J gene is TRBJ1-1, the V gene TRBV10-1, with D possibly matching TRBD1 (5 bases). Trimming cost V 0 bases and J 1 base, with 12 bases left between them. The CDR3 runs 16 residues. The germline CDR1 and CDR2 sequences are WNHNN and SYGVQD (reference sequence). CDR3 nucleotide sequence: TGCGCCAGCAGTGAGTCGGGGCCCCCTACGAACACTGAAGCTTTCTTT. It is translated as CASSESGPPTNTEAFF.

This clone was found a few times. The CDR3 protein is CAWRNQGRGYGYTF. The DNA for the CDR3 is TGTGCCTGGAGGAACCAGGGGAGGGGCTATGGCTACACCTTC. J is TRBJ1-2 and V is TRBV30; D perhaps matches TRBD1 (6 bases). This CDR3 region has 14 residues. CDR1 and CDR2 (germline): GTSNPN, SVGIG (reference sequence). Trimming shortened V by 3 bases and J by 4 bases, and 15 bases separated the two germline ends.

The V call is TRBV27, the J call TRBJ2-3; 8 bases align to TRBD1. The V and J ends lost 6 bases and 3 bases, in that order; junction bases with no gene match: 8. The CDR3 consists of 15 residues. Looked up from germline, CDR1 is MNHEY and CDR2 is SMNVEV (reference sequence). The chain's CDR3 is CASSQDRARTDTQYF. The CDR3 nucleotides read TGTGCCAGCAGCCAGGACAGGGCTAGGACAGATACGCAGTATTTT.